This T cell receptor beta chain was captured in a study of Ad26.COV2.S vaccination and SARS-CoV-2 variants. Study results and caveats: After vaccination, substantial breadth of spike-specific CD8+ and CD4+ responses was reported.

TCRdb's copy holds only in-frame clones and misses some; the assay was immunoSEQ multiplex PCR. The top ten hold roughly 15% of the sample, which has nearly 95,000 clones, around 82% seen once. Germline V CDR1 and CDR2: SGHAT, FQNNGV. CDR3 length: 14 residues. V gave up 4 bases and J gave up 7 bases; unmatched junction bases: 5. In regard to this clone: Its antigen remains unidentified.

The V gene is TRBV11-2, the J gene TRBJ1-4; 8 positions agree with TRBD1. Sequences were derived from peripheral blood, sampled after recovery from COVID-19. The receptor was derived from a human donor who had recovered from COVID-19. CDR3 DNA: TGTGCCAGCAGCTGGACAGGGCCGGGTGAAAAACTGTTTTTT. Translation gives CASSWTGPGEKLFF.